This TCR beta chain came from a study of identical twins. Whole-study findings and limits: While abundant cord blood beta clonotypes carried fewer insertions, memory repertoires showed no such pattern. Conclusions relied on cross-sectional statistical analysis, not following the same donors.

TCRdb independently ran MiXCR on the 5' RACE reads; one entry per CDR3 protein. The sample includes over 600,000 distinct CDR3 sequences, around 20% of them seen just once. The germline CDR1 and CDR2 sequences are LGHNA and YSLEER. This CDR3 is built from 17 residues. Trimming took off 1 base at V and 8 bases at J, with 20 bases between the two ends. Comments on this clonotype: Its antigen is as yet unknown.

This sample also belongs to another study, concerning T cells expressing NK-cell markers. In that study: Just one sequenced donor of eight was HCMV-seronegative, while seven were seropositive.

The clonotype comes from a woman under 30 in good health. The gene calls are TRBV4-3 and TRBJ2-2; perhaps D is TRBD1 or TRBD2 (5 bases each). Sequenced: PBMCs. CDR3 region: CASSQVRGGTLEGELFF. DNA of the CDR3: TGCGCCAGCAGCCAAGTTCGGGGCGGAACCCTAGAGGGGGAGCTGTTTTTT.